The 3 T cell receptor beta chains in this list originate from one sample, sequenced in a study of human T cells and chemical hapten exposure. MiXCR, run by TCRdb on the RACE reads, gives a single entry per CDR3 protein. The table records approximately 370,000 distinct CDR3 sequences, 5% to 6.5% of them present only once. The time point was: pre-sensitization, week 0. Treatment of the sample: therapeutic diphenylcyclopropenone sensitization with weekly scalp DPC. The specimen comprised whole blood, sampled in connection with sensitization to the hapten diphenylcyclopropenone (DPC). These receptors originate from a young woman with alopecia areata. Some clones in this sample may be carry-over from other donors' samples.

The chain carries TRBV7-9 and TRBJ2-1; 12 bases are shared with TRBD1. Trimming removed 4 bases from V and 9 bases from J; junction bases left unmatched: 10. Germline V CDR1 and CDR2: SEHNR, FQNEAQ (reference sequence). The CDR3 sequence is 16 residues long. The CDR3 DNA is TGTGCCAGCAGCTCTCCGGGACAGGGGGCTTTAGGTGAGCAGTTCTTC. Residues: CASSSPGQGALGEQFF.

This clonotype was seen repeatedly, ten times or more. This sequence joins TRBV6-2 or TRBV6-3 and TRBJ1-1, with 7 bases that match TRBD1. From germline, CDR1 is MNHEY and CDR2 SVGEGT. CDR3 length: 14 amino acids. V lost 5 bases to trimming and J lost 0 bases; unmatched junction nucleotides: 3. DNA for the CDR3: TGTGCCAGCAGTCGAGGGACAGTGAACACTGAAGCTTTCTTT. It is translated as CASSRGTVNTEAFF.

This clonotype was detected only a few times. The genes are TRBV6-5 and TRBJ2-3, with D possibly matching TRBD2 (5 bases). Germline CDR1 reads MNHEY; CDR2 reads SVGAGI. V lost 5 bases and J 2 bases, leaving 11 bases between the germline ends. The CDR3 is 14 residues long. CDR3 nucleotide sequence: TGTGCCAGCAGTCCGGGAATTTTCACAGATACGCAGTATTTT. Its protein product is CASSPGIFTDTQYF.